The sequence of this TCR beta chain was determined in a study of T-cell reconstitution after alpha-beta-depleted transplantation in children. Library preparation (for TCRbeta) was performed with unique molecular identifiers. TCRdb called the PCR reads again in MiXCR, with one record for every CDR3 protein. The repertoire holds some 340,000 distinct CDR3 sequences, with 10% as singletons. There are a few counts of this clonotype. V trimming: 0 bases; J trimming: 7 bases; junction bases outside the gene matches: 9. This CDR3 is 16 amino acids long. CDR1 and CDR2 from the germline V gene are MNHEY and SVGAGI.

The J gene is TRBJ2-1, the V gene TRBV6-5; 7 bases line up with TRBD2. The clonotype originates from a human donor who donated a stem cell graft to a child with acute lymphoblastic leukemia. This sample comprised PBMCs from the stem cell graft donor, obtained from the stem cell graft. In DNA form, the CDR3 reads TGTGCCAGCAGTTACTCGATCGGGGAGCGGGGAAATGAGCAGTTCTTC. Translation gives CASSYSIGERGNEQFF.